This T cell receptor (beta chain) is drawn from a study of T cell responses to AZD1222 COVID-19 vaccine. Broader study findings: Reportedly, nearly half the spike-specific TCRs target unmutated variant regions. White British donors predominated, females outnumbered males, and clonal diversity was possibly underestimated. Spike-wide vaccine-associated CD4 TCRs dominated at 160-218 and 743-854. Spike-specific TCR breadth and depth went up after people got two AZD1222 doses.

A word on this clone: Antigen specificity is unknown. Other DNA sequences in the same sample also yield this CDR3.

Only in-frame clones appear in the TCRdb table, and some are missing; sequencing was by immunoSEQ multiplex PCR. The table has 90,000 to 110,000 clones, approximately 86% seen once; the top ten hold 9.5% to 15%. Trimming took 3 bases from V and 6 from J, leaving 6 bases between them. The CDR3 runs to 13 residues. Germline assignment: CDR1 SGHNT and CDR2 YENEEA. The receptor comes from an adult in good health. The rearrangement uses TRBV11-3 and TRBJ1-6; the D gene is possibly TRBD1 (5 bases). The sample was peripheral blood, taken on day 0 of MenACWY control vaccination. CDR3 nucleotide sequence: TGTGCCAGCAGCTTCGGGGGTAATTCACCCCTCCACTTT. Protein sequence: CASSFGGNSPLHF.